What follows describes a single T cell receptor (beta chain). The repertoire was sequenced with immunoSEQ multiplex PCR; TCRdb's copy has only in-frame clones and lacks some. The sample contains around 450,000 clones, 90% of which appear only once. The data are from a study of Ad26.COV2.S vaccination and SARS-CoV-2 variants. The treatment here: 15 to 20 received Ad26.COV2.S at low or high dose, single or two shots; about 5 received placebo; per-sample allocation not given. Repertoires come from day 63 after the first vaccine or placebo injection. CDR3 length equals 14 residues. V shed 6 bases and J 6 bases; nucleotides not matched to a gene: 11. The V gene's germline CDR1 is PRHDT and CDR2 FYEKMQ (reference sequence).

The J gene is TRBJ2-7, the V gene TRBV13; 7 nucleotides line up with TRBD2. The clonotype originates from a person aged 18-65 years who received the Ad26.COV2.S COVID-19 vaccine or a placebo. Source: peripheral blood, taken in a trial of Ad26.COV2.S vaccine versus placebo. The CDR3 nucleotides are TGTGCCAGCAGTTTTGGGAGGGCCGATTCCGAGCAGTACTTC. It encodes CASSFGRADSEQYF. Full variable domain (outside the CDR3, taken from reference TRBV13 and TRBJ2-7): AAGVIQSPRHLIKEKRETATLKCYPIPRHDTVYWYQQGPGQDPQFLISFYEKMQSDKGSIPDRFSAQQFSDYHSELNMSSLELGDSALYFCASSFGRADSEQYFGPGTRLTVT.